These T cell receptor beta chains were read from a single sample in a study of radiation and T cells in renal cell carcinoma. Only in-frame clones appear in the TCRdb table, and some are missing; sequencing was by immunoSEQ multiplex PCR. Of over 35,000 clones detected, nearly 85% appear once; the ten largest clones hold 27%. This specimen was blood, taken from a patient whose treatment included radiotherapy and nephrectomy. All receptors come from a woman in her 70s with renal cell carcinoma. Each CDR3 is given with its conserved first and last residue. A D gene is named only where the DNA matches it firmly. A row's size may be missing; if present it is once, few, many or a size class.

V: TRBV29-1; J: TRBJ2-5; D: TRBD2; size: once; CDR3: CSVPGLAAETQYF; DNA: TGCAGCGTTCCCGGACTAGCGGCAGAGACCCAGTACTTC
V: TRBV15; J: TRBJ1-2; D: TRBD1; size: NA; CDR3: CATSIDQDRDGYTF; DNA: TGTGCCACCAGCATCGACCAGGACAGGGATGGCTACACCTTC
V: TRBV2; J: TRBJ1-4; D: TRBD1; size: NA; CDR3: CASRGRSGGGEKLFF; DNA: TGTGCCAGCAGGGGACGCTCAGGGGGCGGTGAAAAACTGTTTTTT
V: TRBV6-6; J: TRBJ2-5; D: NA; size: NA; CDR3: CASSYGLEQGQETQYF; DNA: TGTGCCAGCAGTTACGGGCTCGAACAGGGCCAAGAGACCCAGTACTTC
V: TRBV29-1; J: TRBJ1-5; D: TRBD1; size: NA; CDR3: CSVSGTDPNQPQHF; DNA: TGCAGCGTTTCGGGGACAGATCCGAACCAGCCCCAGCATTTT
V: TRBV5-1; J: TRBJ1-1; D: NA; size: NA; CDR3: CASSFNRGTEAFF; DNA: TGCGCCAGCAGCTTTAATAGAGGGACTGAAGCTTTCTTT
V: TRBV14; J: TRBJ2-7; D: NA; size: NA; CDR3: CASSQVPSYEQYF; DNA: TGTGCCAGCAGCCAAGTACCCTCCTACGAGCAGTACTTC
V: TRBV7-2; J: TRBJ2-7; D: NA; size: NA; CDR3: CASSFGGTLSYEQYF; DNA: TGTGCCAGCAGCTTCGGCGGGACCCTATCCTACGAGCAGTACTTC
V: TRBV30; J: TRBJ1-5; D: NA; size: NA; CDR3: CAWSVGSSNQPQHF; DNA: TGTGCCTGGAGTGTGGGGAGTAGCAATCAGCCCCAGCATTTT
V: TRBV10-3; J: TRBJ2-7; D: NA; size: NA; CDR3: CAISESYEGYEQYF; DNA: TGTGCCATCAGTGAGTCGTATGAGGGCTACGAGCAGTACTTC
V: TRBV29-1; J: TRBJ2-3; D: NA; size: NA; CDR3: CSVGQGITDTQYF; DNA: TGCAGCGTTGGGCAGGGAATCACAGATACGCAGTATTTT
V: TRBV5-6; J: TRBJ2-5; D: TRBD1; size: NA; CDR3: CASSIGTGRETQYF; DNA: TGTGCCAGCAGCATAGGGACAGGGAGGGAGACCCAGTACTTC
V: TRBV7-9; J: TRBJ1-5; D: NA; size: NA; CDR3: CASSLMDSNQPQHF; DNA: TGTGCCAGCAGCTTAATGGATAGCAATCAGCCCCAGCATTTT
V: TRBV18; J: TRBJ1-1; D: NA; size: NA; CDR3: CASSPQGLGTEAFF; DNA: TGTGCCAGCTCACCCCAGGGGTTGGGGACTGAAGCTTTCTTT
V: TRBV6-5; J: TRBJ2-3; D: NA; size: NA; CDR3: CASSSVQLSTDTQYF; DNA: TGTGCCAGCAGTTCAGTCCAGCTAAGCACAGATACGCAGTATTTT
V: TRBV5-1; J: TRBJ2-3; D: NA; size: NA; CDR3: CASSGGSTDTQYF; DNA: TGCGCCAGCAGCGGAGGAAGCACAGATACGCAGTATTTT
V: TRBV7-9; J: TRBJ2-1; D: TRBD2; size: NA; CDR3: CAWRASGLYNEQFF; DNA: TGTGCCTGGCGGGCTAGCGGGCTTTACAATGAGCAGTTCTTC
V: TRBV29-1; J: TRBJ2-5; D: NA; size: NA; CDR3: CSVEEETQYF; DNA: TGCAGCGTTGAGGAAGAGACCCAGTACTTC
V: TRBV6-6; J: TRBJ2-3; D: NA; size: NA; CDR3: CASSDSGLLEDTQYF; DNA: TGTGCCAGCAGCGATTCCGGACTACTCGAGGATACGCAGTATTTT
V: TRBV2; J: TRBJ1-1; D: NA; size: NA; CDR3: CASSNSRNTEAFF; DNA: TGTGCCAGCAGCAACAGTAGAAACACTGAAGCTTTCTTT
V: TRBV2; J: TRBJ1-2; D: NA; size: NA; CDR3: CAPGRGGDHGYTF; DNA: TGTGCCCCAGGGCGGGGTGGCGATCATGGCTACACCTTC
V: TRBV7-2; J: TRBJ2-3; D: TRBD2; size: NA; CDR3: CASSQTLAGGDTQYF; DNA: TGTGCCAGCAGCCAAACTCTAGCGGGAGGAGATACGCAGTATTTT
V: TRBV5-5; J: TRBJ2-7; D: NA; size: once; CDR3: CASSLAVLSYEQYF; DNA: TGTGCCAGCAGCTTGGCAGTACTCTCCTACGAGCAGTACTTC
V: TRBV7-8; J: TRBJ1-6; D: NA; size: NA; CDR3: CASRDGWRANSPLHF; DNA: TGTGCCAGCAGGGACGGGTGGAGGGCTAATTCACCCCTCCACTTT
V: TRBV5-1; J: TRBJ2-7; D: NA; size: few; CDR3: CASSPGGAIYEQYF; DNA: TGCGCCAGCAGCCCCGGAGGGGCGATCTACGAGCAGTACTTC
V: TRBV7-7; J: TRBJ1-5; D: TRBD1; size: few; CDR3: CASSARDRENQPQHF; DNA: TGTGCCAGCAGCGCCCGGGACAGGGAAAATCAGCCCCAGCATTTT
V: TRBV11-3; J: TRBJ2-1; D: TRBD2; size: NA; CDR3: CASSPAGGSYNEQFF; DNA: TGTGCCAGCAGCCCGGCGGGGGGGTCCTACAATGAGCAGTTCTTC
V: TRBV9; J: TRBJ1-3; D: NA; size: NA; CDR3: CASSVEGEFGNTIYF; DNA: TGTGCCAGCAGCGTAGAGGGGGAGTTTGGAAACACCATATATTTT
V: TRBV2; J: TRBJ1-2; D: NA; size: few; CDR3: CASSSNRDYGYTF; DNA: TGTGCCAGCAGTTCTAACAGGGACTATGGCTACACCTTC
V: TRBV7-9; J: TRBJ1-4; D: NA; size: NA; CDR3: CASSSGLGEKLFF; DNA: TGTGCCAGCAGCTCAGGCCTGGGAGAAAAACTGTTTTTT
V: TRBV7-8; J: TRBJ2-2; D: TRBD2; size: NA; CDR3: CASSARTSGVNTGELFF; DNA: TGTGCCAGCAGCGCCCGGACTAGCGGGGTGAACACCGGGGAGCTGTTTTTT
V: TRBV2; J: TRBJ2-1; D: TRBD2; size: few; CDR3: CASSGPGLATYNEQFF; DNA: TGTGCCAGCAGTGGGCCGGGACTAGCAACCTACAATGAGCAGTTCTTC
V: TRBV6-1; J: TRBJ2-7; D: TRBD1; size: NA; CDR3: CASTSGQDIEQYF; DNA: TGTGCCAGCACTTCAGGACAGGACATAGAGCAGTACTTC
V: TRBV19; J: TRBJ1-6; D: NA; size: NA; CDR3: CASSSRTQGRSPLHF; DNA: TGTGCCAGTAGTAGCCGGACCCAGGGAAGGTCACCCCTCCACTTT
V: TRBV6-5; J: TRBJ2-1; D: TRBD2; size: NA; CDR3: CASSFLAGGPYNEQFF; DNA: TGTGCCAGCAGTTTCTTAGCGGGGGGCCCCTACAATGAGCAGTTCTTC
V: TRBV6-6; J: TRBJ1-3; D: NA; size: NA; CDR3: CASRGSLARGNTIYF; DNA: TGTGCCAGCAGGGGGTCCTTGGCCCGTGGAAACACCATATATTTT
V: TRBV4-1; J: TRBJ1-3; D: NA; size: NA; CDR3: CASSQVGRGFGNTIYF; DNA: TGCGCCAGCAGCCAAGTGGGCAGGGGCTTTGGAAACACCATATATTTT
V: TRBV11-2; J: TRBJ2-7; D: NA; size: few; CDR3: CASSTGHLSYEQYF; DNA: TGTGCCAGCAGCACGGGACACCTCTCCTACGAGCAGTACTTC
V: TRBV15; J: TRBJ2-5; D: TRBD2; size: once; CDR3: CATRQGGGSETQYF; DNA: TGTGCCACCAGGCAGGGAGGCGGGAGTGAGACCCAGTACTTC
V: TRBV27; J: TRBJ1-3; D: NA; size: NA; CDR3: CASSLSGLGNTIYF; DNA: TGTGCCAGCAGTTTATCAGGGTTAGGAAACACCATATATTTT
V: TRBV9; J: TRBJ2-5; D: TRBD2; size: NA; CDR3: CASSQLAGQETQYF; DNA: TGTGCCAGCTCGCAACTAGCGGGCCAAGAGACCCAGTACTTC
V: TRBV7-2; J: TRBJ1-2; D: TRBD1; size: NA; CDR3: CASSLSGQGGSYTF; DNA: TGTGCCAGCAGCTTATCTGGACAGGGGGGTTCTTACACCTTC